This TCR beta chain was identified in a study of T cells in localized non-small cell lung cancer. Overall study findings and caveats: Appearing in adjacent lung were a median 57 of the top 100 tumor clones. The study found T cell clonality highest in uninvolved adjacent lung, above tumor. Higher blood T cell density tracked longer overall survival.

Turning to this clone: Its target is not known.

Method: immunoSEQ multiplex PCR; TCRdb's copy keeps in-frame clones and lacks some. The top ten hold under 7.5% of the sample, which has approximately 22,000 clones, over 85% seen once. Trimming stripped 0 bases from V and 2 bases from J, with 12 bases between. The CDR3 is made up of 16 amino acids. Germline V gives CDR1 SGDLS, CDR2 YYNGEE. This receptor was identified in a male donor aged 60 or over with stage I squamous cell lung carcinoma. The V and J genes are TRBV9 and TRBJ2-1; maybe TRBD2 (6 bases). This specimen consisted of peripheral blood, obtained before any cancer treatment. CDR3 bases: TGTGCCAGCAGCGTAGCAGGTAGCGGTCCCTACAATGAGCAGTTCTTC. Encoded protein: CASSVAGSGPYNEQFF. The full variable domain, in which reference TRBV9 and TRBJ2-1 provide the parts outside the CDR3, is DSGVTQTPKHLITATGQRVTLRCSPRSGDLSVYWYQQSLDQGLQFLIQYYNGEERAKGNILERFSAQQFPDLHSELNLSSLELGDSALYFCASSVAGSGPYNEQFFGPGTRLTVL.